These 12 T cell receptor beta chains originate from one sample sequenced in a study of blood T cell repertoires in COVID-19. The method was immunoSEQ multiplex PCR; TCRdb's version includes in-frame clones alone and lacks a portion of them. The table includes around 200,000 clones, about 89% detected once. Input material: peripheral blood. All receptors derive from a man between 65 and 85 years old with acute or convalescent COVID-19.

The chain uses TRBV5-1 and TRBJ1-5; 9 bases are a match to TRBD1. Germline V gives CDR1 SGHRS, CDR2 YFSETQ. This CDR3 contains 15 residues. The V and J ends lost 5 bases and 7 bases, in that order; junction bases with no gene match: 10. In nucleotides, the CDR3 is TGCGCCAGCAGTGAACAGGGGGCCCAAGGGCAGCCCCAGCATTTT. The encoded protein is CASSEQGAQGQPQHF.

J is TRBJ2-7 and V is TRBV4-3; D is unclear. The CDR3 has 14 residues. CDR1 is LGHNA, CDR2 YSLEER, per germline. V gave up 5 bases and J gave up 2 bases, with 13 bases separating them. This CDR3 reads CASSIQWSPYEQYF. The DNA for the CDR3 is TGCGCCAGCAGCATTCAGTGGTCTCCCTACGAGCAGTACTTC.

This chain uses TRBV6-5 with TRBJ2-7; TRBD1 matches 7 bases. After removal of 0 bases from V and 0 bases from J, the junction contained 5 bases not matched to a gene. Germline loops: CDR1 MNHEY, CDR2 SVGAGI. The CDR3 totals 16 residues. This chain's CDR3 is CASSYSTGMVSYEQYF. The CDR3 region has the DNA TGTGCCAGCAGTTACTCGACAGGGATGGTCTCCTACGAGCAGTACTTC.

V is TRBV30 and J is TRBJ1-2; perhaps TRBD1 as D (5 bases). CDR3 size: 15 residues. V was pared by 2 bases and J by 3 bases, with 16 bases between. The germline CDR1 and CDR2 sequences are GTSNPN and SVGIG (reference sequence). This chain's CDR3 is CAWSWSGGRDYGYTF. The CDR3 DNA follows: TGTGCCTGGAGTTGGAGCGGGGGAAGGGACTATGGCTACACCTTC.

This clone was counted a few times. This chain links TRBV20-1 with TRBJ1-1, with D possibly being TRBD1 (5 bases). The CDR3 consists of 13 residues. Germline CDR1 and CDR2: DFQATT and SNEGSKA (reference sequence). Trimming took 3 bases from V and 1 from J, leaving 9 bases between them. The CDR3 spells CSASGGGNTEAFF. Written as DNA, the CDR3 is TGCAGTGCTAGTGGGGGGGGGAACACTGAAGCTTTCTTT.

The rearrangement uses TRBV25-1 and TRBJ2-5; 9 bases are shared with TRBD1. J was trimmed by 5 bases and V by 2 bases; bases with no gene match: 6. CDR1 is MGHDK and CDR2 is SYGVNS in the germline V gene. The CDR3 has 15 amino acids. CDR3 in amino acids: CASSELQGAVETQYF. The CDR3 nucleotides read TGTGCCAGCAGTGAACTACAGGGGGCCGTGGAGACCCAGTACTTC.

This clone was observed once. The CDR3 here is CASRRGIIPTDRRSSYNSPLHF. CDR3 sequence (DNA): TGTGCCAGCAGAAGAGGTATTATCCCCACAGACAGGAGGAGCTCCTATAATTCACCCCTCCACTTT. The V call is TRBV3-1 (or the pseudogene TRBV3-2), the J call TRBJ1-6; tentative D call: TRBD1 (6 bases). Trimming shortened V by 6 bases and J by 0 bases, and 30 bases separated the two germline ends. The CDR3 length is 22 residues. Looked up from germline, CDR1 is LGHDT and CDR2 is YNNKEL (reference sequence).

The table lists this clone with a few counts. The chain has TRBV30 and TRBJ1-6, with TRBD1 matching 8 bases. J was trimmed by 5 bases and V by 5 bases; bases with no gene match: 2. This CDR3 region has 13 residues. CDR1 is GTSNPN, CDR2 SVGIG, per germline (reference sequence). The CDR3 here is CAWAGQDNSPLHF. The CDR3 coding sequence is TGTGCCTGGGCGGGACAGGATAATTCACCCCTCCACTTT.

J is TRBJ2-7 and V is TRBV18; D uncertain. CDR1 and CDR2 (germline): KGHSH, LQKENI. CDR3 length: 15 amino acids. The V end was cut by 2 bases, the J end by 4 bases, with 15 bases between. CDR3 residues: CASSPRNGAAYEQYF. The DNA of the CDR3 is TGTGCCAGCTCACCAAGAAACGGAGCAGCGTACGAGCAGTACTTC.

The chain has TRBV25-1 and TRBJ1-6; D call uncertain. The germline CDR1 and CDR2 sequences are MGHDK and SYGVNS. There are 12 residues in the CDR3. Trimming shortened V by 4 bases and J by 8 bases, and 6 bases separated the two germline ends. Here the CDR3 reads CASSVTDSPLHF. The CDR3 DNA is TGTGCCAGCAGTGTCACAGATTCACCCCTCCACTTT.

The CDR3 bases are TGCGCCAGCAGCTTGGCCCGGCAGGGGGATGAGCAGTTCTTC. Encoded protein: CASSLARQGDEQFF. V usage is TRBV5-1 and J usage is TRBJ2-1, with 7 bases fitting TRBD1. The CDR3 sequence is 14 residues long. V lost 0 bases, J lost 8 bases, and 5 bases stayed unmatched. Germline V gene sequence: CDR1 SGHRS, CDR2 YFSETQ.

The chain carries TRBV6-6 and TRBJ1-6, with TRBD1 as a possible D gene (5 bases). CDR1 MNHNY and CDR2 SVGAGI come from the germline V gene (reference sequence). Trimming stripped 5 bases from V and 5 bases from J, with 13 bases between. The CDR3 loop spans 15 amino acids. In nucleotides, the CDR3 is TGTGCCAGCAGTCCTCGCGGGGGAAATAATTCACCCCTCCACTTT. Its protein is CASSPRGGNNSPLHF.